This entry concerns a single TCR beta chain. Its antigen is unidentified. This could be a read error, since a much larger clone is one nucleotide away. The CDR3 does not end in the conserved phenylalanine or tryptophan, so this is likely a read error. This sample is part of a study of CD8+CD57+ T cells in acquired aplastic anemia. On the study more broadly: The sorted CD4+ and CD8+ cells yielded an average roughly 3 ug of DNA. The study, taken as a whole, reports: Simpson's diversity of CD8+ cells was not significantly different in patients compared with controls. Common to patients and controls were 25 to 30 CD8+ CDR3 sequences.

Profiling that covered TCR beta VDJ and CDR3 relied on genomic DNA as its template. MiXCR, applied by TCRdb to the reads, yields one record per CDR3 protein. The sample has some 120,000 distinct CDR3 sequences, almost 40% seen once. Sequencing involved patients with CD8+CD57+ cell expansion previously shown by flow cytometry. With 4 bases clipped from V and 5 bases from J, the junction kept 10 bases outside the gene matches. The CDR3 totals 15 residues. CDR1 MGHRA and CDR2 YSYEKL come from the germline V gene. The sequencing sample was made of sorted CD4+, CD8+, or CD8+CD57+ T cells (not recorded which) from PBMCs. The receptor comes from a human donor with aplastic anemia. The rearrangement joins TRBV4-1 to TRBJ1-2; 7 nucleotides align to TRBD1. CDR3 region: CASSLDRAITYGYTL. CDR3 sequence (DNA): TGCGCCAGCAGCCTTGACAGGGCCATTACTTATGGCTACACCCTC.